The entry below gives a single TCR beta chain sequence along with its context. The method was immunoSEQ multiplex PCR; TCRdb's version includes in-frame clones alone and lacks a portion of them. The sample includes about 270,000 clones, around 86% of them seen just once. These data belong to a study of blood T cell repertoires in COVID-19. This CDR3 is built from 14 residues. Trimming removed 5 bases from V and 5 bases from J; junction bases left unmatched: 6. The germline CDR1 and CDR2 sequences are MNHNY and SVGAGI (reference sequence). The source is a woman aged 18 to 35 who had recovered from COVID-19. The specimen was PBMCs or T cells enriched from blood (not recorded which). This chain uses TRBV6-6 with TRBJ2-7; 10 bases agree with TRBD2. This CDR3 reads CASSQLAGAHEQYF. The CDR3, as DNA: TGTGCCAGCAGTCAGCTAGCGGGAGCCCACGAGCAGTACTTC.